This TCR beta chain was recovered during a study of T cell responses to AZD1222 COVID-19 vaccine. Libraries were prepared by immunoSEQ multiplex PCR; TCRdb keeps only in-frame clonotypes and omits some of them. Here the sample spans around 120,000 clones, roughly nine tenths being singletons. Germline CDR1 and CDR2: SGDLS and YYNGEE. Trimming removed 2 bases from V and 1 base from J, with 10 bases in between. This CDR3 is built from 15 residues. Broader study findings: White British ancestry dominated among donors, who included more females, and clonal diversity was possibly underestimated. With two AZD1222 doses given, Spike-specific TCR breadth and depth both rose.

Worth noting for this clone: Its specificity is not known.

Here the sequenced sample was peripheral blood, taken 28 days after the second AZD1222 dose. The TCR sequence derives from an adult who received the AZD1222 COVID-19 vaccine. The chain links TRBV9 to TRBJ1-3; D is unclear. CDR3 in DNA: TGTGCCAGCAGCGTCACTCCGTCTTCTGGAAACACCATATATTTT. Protein: CASSVTPSSGNTIYF.